This TCR beta chain came from a study of blood T cells in healthy people across ages. Primed by a sample-barcoded 5' primer and a J-beta primer mix, a second PCR proceeded for 7 to 11 cycles. Each CDR3 protein gets one entry after TCRdb re-called the 5' RACE reads with MiXCR. The sample holds about 1.4 million distinct CDR3 sequences, 55% to 75% seen once. Germline-derived CDR1 and CDR2 are SGDLS and YYNGEE. The CDR3 runs 15 residues. The V and J ends lost 3 bases and 4 bases, in that order; junction bases with no gene match: 8. A single count supports this clonotype. This receptor was taken from a man aged 18 to 35 in good health. This chain joins TRBV9 and TRBJ2-3, with 7 bases that match TRBD1. The sample comprised blood. The CDR3 bases are TGTGCCAGCAGCGGGACAGGACTCGGGTCAGATACGCAGTATTTT. The encoded protein is CASSGTGLGSDTQYF.